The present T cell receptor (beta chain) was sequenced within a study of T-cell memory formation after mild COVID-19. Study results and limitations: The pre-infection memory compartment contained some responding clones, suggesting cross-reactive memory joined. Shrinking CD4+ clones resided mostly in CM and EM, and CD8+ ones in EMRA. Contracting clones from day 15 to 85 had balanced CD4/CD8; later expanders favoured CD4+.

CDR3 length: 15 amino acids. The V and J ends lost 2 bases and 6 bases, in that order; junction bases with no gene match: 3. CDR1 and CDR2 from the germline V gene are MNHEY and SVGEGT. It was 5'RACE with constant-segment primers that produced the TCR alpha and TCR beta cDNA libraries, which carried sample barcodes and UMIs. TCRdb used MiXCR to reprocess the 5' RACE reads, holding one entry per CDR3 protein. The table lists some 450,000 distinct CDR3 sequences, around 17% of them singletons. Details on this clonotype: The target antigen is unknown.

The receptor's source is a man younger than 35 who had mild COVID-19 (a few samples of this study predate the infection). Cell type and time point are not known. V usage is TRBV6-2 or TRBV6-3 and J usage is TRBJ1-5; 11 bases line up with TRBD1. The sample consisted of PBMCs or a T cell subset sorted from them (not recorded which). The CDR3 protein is CASSYHGTGGQPQHF. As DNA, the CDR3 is TGTGCCAGCAGTTACCACGGGACAGGGGGTCAGCCCCAGCATTTT.